In its sample, the clone carrying this TCR beta chain was seen a few times. Its specificity is not known. The CDR3 contains 14 residues. Trimming cost V 5 bases and J 5 bases; bases outside gene matches: 8. The germline V gene has CDR1 GTSNPN and CDR2 SVGIG (reference sequence). This specimen comes from a study of T-cell reconstitution after alpha-beta-depleted transplantation in children. Findings of the study overall: In patients about two months after transplant, alpha-beta T cells reportedly arose from several hundred expanded graft clones. T-cell numbers and diversity one year post-transplant derived largely from freshly generated T cells. Some patients owed their high day-60 TCRbeta diversity to surviving recipient T cells and thymic progenitors.

TCRbeta library preparation incorporated unique molecular identifiers. A single record per CDR3 protein comes from TCRdb applying MiXCR to the PCR reads. In the table there are about 440,000 distinct CDR3 sequences, around two fifths of which are singletons. The sequencing used PBMCs, collected before TCRalphabeta/CD19-depleted stem cell transplant. The V and J genes are TRBV30 and TRBJ2-1; 8 nucleotides align to TRBD2. The TCR originated in a girl aged 2 to 9 with aplastic anemia, due to receive a stem cell transplant. The CDR3 DNA reads TGTGCCTGGGAGAGCGGGAGTTGGGACAATGAGCAGTTCTTC. It encodes CAWESGSWDNEQFF.